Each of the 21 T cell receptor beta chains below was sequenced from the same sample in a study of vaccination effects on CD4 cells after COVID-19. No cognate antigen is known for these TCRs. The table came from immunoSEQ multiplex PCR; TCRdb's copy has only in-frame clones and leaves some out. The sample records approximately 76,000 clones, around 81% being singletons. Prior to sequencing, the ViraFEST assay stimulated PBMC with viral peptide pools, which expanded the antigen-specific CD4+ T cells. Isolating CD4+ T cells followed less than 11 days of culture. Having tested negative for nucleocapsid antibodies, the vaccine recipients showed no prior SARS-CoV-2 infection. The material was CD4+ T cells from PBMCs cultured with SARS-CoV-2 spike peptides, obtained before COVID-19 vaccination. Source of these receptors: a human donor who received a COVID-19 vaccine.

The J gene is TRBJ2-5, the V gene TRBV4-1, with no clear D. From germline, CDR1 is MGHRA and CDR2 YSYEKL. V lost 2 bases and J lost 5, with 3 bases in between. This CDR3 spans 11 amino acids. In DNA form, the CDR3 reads TGCGCCAGCAGCCAATGGGAGACCCAGTACTTC. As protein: CASSQWETQYF.

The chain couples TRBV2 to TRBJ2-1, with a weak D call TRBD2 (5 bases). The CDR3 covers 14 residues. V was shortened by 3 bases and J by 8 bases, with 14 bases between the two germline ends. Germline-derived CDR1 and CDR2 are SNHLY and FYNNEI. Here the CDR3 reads CASSESSTLDEQFF. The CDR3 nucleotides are TGTGCCAGCAGTGAGTCTAGCACTTTGGATGAGCAGTTCTTC.

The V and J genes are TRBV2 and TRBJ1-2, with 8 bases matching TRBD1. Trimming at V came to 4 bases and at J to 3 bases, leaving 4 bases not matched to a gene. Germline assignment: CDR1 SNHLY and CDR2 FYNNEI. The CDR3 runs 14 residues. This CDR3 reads CASSVGQAYYGYTF. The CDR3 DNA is TGTGCCAGCAGTGTGGGACAGGCATACTATGGCTACACCTTC.

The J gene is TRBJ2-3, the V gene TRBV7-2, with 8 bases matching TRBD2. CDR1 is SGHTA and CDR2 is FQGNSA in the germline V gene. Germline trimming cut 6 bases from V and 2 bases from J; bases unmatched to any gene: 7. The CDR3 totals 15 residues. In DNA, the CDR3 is TGTGCCAGCAGTCCGGGGCGGGGGGTCACAGATACGCAGTATTTT. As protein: CASSPGRGVTDTQYF.

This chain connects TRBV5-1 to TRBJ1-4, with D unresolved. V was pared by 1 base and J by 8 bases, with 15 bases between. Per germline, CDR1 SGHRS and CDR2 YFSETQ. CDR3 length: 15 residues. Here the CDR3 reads CASSLLPTDEEKLFF. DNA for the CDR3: TGCGCCAGCAGCTTGTTGCCTACTGACGAGGAAAAACTGTTTTTT.

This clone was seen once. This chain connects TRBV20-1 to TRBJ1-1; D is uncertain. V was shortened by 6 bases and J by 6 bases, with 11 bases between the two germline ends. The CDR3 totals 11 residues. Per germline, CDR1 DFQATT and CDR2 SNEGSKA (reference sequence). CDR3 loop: CSAPRTPEAFF. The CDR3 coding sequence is TGCAGTGCCCCCAGAACCCCTGAAGCTTTCTTT.

Written as DNA, the CDR3 is TGTGCCAGCTCACCAAAGGGAGTTGGGAGCAATCAGCCCCAGCATTTT. As protein: CASSPKGVGSNQPQHF. The chain uses TRBV18 and TRBJ1-5, with D unclear. The CDR3 covers 16 residues. Germline CDR1 KGHSH, CDR2 LQKENI. The V gene lost 2 bases and the J gene lost 1 base, with 12 bases spanning the gap.

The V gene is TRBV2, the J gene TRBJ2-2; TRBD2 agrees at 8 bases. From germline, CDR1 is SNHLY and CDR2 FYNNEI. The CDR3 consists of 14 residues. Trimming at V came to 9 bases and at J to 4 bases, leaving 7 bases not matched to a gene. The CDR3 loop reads CASRGGAGTGELFF. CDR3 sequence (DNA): TGTGCCAGTCGGGGGGGGGCGGGCACCGGGGAGCTGTTTTTT.

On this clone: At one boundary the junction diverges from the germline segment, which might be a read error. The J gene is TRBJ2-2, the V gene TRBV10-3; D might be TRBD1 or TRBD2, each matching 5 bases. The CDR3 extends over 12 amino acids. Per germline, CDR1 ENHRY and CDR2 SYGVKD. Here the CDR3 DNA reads TGTGCCATCAATGAGGGGCCCGGGGAGCTGTTTTTT. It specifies CAINEGPGELFF.

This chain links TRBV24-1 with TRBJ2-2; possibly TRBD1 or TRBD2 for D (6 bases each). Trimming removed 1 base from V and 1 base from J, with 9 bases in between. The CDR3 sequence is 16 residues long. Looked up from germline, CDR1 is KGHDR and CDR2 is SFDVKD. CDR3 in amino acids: CATSDFGGRNTGELFF. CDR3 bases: TGTGCCACCAGTGATTTTGGGGGGCGGAACACCGGGGAGCTGTTTTTT.

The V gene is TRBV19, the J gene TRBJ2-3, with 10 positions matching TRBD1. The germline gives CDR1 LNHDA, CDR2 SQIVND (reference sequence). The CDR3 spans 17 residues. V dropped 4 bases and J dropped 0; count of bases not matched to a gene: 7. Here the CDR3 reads CASSTSDRGTSTDTQYF. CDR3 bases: TGTGCCAGTAGTACCTCGGACAGGGGGACTAGCACAGATACGCAGTATTTT.

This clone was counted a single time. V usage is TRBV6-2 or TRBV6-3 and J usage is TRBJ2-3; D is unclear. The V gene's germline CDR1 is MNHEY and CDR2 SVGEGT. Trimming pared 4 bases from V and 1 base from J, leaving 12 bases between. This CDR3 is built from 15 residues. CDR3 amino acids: CASSFRRFGTDTQYF. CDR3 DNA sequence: TGTGCCAGCAGTTTTCGGCGATTTGGCACAGATACGCAGTATTTT.

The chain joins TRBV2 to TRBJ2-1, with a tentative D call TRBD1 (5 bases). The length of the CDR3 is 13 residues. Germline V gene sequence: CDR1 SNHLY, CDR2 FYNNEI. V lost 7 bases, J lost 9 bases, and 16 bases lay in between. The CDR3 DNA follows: TGTGCCAGCAAACAGGACCATGGTGTTGAGCAGTTCTTC. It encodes CASKQDHGVEQFF.

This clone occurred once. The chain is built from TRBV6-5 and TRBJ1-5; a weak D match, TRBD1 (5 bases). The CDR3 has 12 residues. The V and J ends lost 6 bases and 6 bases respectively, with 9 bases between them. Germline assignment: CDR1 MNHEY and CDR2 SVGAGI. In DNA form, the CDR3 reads TGTGCCAGCAGCAACCAGGGTCAGCCCCAGCATTTT. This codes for CASSNQGQPQHF.

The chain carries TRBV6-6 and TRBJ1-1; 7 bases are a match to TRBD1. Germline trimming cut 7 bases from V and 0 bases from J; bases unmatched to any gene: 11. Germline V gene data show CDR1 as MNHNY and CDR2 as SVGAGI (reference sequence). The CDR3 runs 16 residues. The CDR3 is CASNHLRTGLNTEAFF. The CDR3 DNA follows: TGTGCCAGCAACCACTTGAGGACAGGACTGAACACTGAAGCTTTCTTT.

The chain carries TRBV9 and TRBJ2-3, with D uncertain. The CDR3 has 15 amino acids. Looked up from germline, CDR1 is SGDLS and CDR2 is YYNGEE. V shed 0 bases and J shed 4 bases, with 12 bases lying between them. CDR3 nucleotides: TGTGCCAGCAGCGTAGTGGGGATGATTGCAGATACGCAGTATTTT. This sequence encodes CASSVVGMIADTQYF.

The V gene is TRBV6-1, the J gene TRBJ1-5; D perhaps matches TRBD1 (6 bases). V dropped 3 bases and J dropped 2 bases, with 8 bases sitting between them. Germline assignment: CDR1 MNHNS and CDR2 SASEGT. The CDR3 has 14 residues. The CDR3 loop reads CASSDYRGNQPQHF. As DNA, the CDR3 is TGTGCCAGCAGTGATTACAGGGGCAATCAGCCCCAGCATTTT.

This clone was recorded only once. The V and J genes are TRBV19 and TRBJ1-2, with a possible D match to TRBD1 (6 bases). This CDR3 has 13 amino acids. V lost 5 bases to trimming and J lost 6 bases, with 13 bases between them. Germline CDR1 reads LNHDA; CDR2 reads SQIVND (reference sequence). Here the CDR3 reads CASSEQGRDGYTF. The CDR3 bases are TGTGCCAGTAGTGAACAGGGTCGGGATGGCTACACCTTC.

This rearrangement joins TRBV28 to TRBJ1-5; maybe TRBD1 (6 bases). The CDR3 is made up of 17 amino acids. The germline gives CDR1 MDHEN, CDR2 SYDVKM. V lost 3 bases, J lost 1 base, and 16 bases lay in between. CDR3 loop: CASSFQGGAGSNQPQHF. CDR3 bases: TGTGCCAGCAGTTTCCAAGGGGGGGCTGGGAGCAATCAGCCCCAGCATTTT.

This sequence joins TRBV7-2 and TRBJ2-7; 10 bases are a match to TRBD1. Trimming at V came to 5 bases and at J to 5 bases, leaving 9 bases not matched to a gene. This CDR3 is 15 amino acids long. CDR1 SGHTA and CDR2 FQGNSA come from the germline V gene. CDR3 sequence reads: CASSLMGTGVHEQYV. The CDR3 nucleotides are TGTGCCAGCAGCCTTATGGGGACAGGGGTTCACGAGCAGTACGTC.

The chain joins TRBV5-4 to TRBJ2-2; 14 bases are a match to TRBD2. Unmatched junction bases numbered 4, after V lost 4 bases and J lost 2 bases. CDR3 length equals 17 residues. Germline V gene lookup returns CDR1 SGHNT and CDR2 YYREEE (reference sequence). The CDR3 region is CASSPGLAGANTGELFF. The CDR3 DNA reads TGTGCCAGCAGCCCGGGACTAGCGGGGGCCAACACCGGGGAGCTGTTTTTT. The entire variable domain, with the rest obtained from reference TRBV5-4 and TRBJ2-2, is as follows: ETGVTQSPTHLIKTRGQQVTLRCSSQSGHNTVSWYQQALGQGPQFIFQYYREEENGRGNFPPRFSGLQFPNYSSELNVNALELDDSALYLCASSPGLAGANTGELFFGEGSRLTVL.